A single sample is the source of the 17 T cell receptor beta chains below, sequenced in a study of T cell responses to AZD1222 COVID-19 vaccine. Repertoires were generated with immunoSEQ multiplex PCR, while TCRdb's copy carries only in-frame clones and drops some. The sample consists of tens of thousands of clones, around 86% of them appearing once. This specimen consisted of peripheral blood, obtained on day 0 of AZD1222 vaccination. These receptors were taken from an adult in good health.

The rearrangement joins TRBV28 to TRBJ2-5; TRBD2 matches at 8 bases. The CDR3 loop spans 14 amino acids. Trimming cost V 2 bases and J 5 bases; bases outside gene matches: 4. Germline-derived CDR1 and CDR2 are MDHEN and SYDVKM. The CDR3, as DNA: TGTGCCAGCAGTTTAAGTAGCGGGGCCGAGACCCAGTACTTC. Its protein product is CASSLSSGAETQYF.

The rearrangement uses TRBV5-1 and TRBJ1-2; 8 bases map to TRBD1. The CDR3 loop spans 14 amino acids. Trimming cost V 4 bases and J 7 bases; bases outside gene matches: 9. Germline V gene data show CDR1 as SGHRS and CDR2 as YFSETQ. CDR3 protein: CASSILQGDGGYTF. The CDR3 bases are TGCGCCAGCAGCATATTACAGGGGGACGGTGGCTACACCTTC. Combining the CDR3 with reference TRBV5-1 and TRBJ1-2 gives the whole variable domain KAGVTQTPRYLIKTRGQQVTLSCSPISGHRSVSWYQQTPGQGLQFLFEYFSETQRNKGNFPGRFSGRQFSNSRSEMNVSTLELGDSALYLCASSILQGDGGYTFGSGTRLTVV.

This chain links TRBV5-4 with TRBJ1-1; the D gene is possibly TRBD1 (6 bases). The germline V gene encodes CDR1 SGHNT and CDR2 YYREEE (reference sequence). The CDR3 covers 13 residues. The V gene lost 4 bases and the J gene lost 1 base, with 8 bases spanning the gap. The CDR3 DNA reads TGTGCCAGCAGCGTACAGGGGAACACTGAAGCTTTCTTT. This codes for CASSVQGNTEAFF.

This chain joins TRBV12-3 or TRBV12-4 and TRBJ1-3, with 7 bases identical to TRBD1. This CDR3 is 12 amino acids long. The junction had 0 bases not matched to a gene; V was cut back by 6 bases and J by 4 bases. The CDR3 DNA reads as TGTGCCAGCAGGACAGGGGGAAACACCATATATTTT. Its translation: CASRTGGNTIYF.

This chain links TRBV6-5 with TRBJ1-1; D call uncertain. V was cut by 0 bases and J by 0 bases, with 11 bases left in between. The CDR3 is 16 residues long. Per the germline V gene, CDR1 is MNHEY and CDR2 is SVGAGI. This CDR3 is CASSYSRFGLNTEAFF. The CDR3 region has the DNA TGTGCCAGCAGTTACTCGAGGTTCGGGTTGAACACTGAAGCTTTCTTT.

The V and J genes are TRBV14 and TRBJ1-2; no clear D. Trimming left V 0 bases short and J 5 bases short, with 4 bases between. CDR1 is SGHDN, CDR2 FVKESK, per germline. The CDR3 has 12 residues. CDR3 protein: CASSQDSYGYTF. The CDR3 region has the DNA TGTGCCAGCAGCCAAGACTCATATGGCTACACCTTC.

V and J are TRBV30 and TRBJ1-6; D is possibly TRBD1 (6 bases). V was trimmed by 0 bases and J by 9 bases, leaving 18 bases between them. Germline assignment: CDR1 GTSNPN and CDR2 SVGIG (reference sequence). This CDR3 comprises 16 residues. Here the CDR3 reads CAWSVLEPGASSPLHF. For the CDR3, the DNA is TGTGCCTGGAGTGTACTGGAGCCAGGGGCGAGTTCACCCCTCCACTTT.

The chain employs TRBV7-9 and TRBJ1-1; the D gene is possibly TRBD1 (5 bases). With 2 bases removed from V and 11 bases from J, the gap between germline ends came to 15 bases. This CDR3 is 13 amino acids long. Germline lookup yields CDR1 SEHNR and CDR2 FQNEAQ (reference sequence). This CDR3 reads CASSLSGQGWAFF. The CDR3 DNA reads as TGTGCCAGCAGCTTAAGTGGGCAGGGTTGGGCTTTCTTT.

The table lists this clone with a count of one. The rearrangement uses TRBV3-1 (or the pseudogene TRBV3-2) and TRBJ2-6; the D gene is possibly TRBD2 (7 bases). CDR1 and CDR2 (germline): LGHDT, YNNKEL (reference sequence). The CDR3 has 16 amino acids. V was pared by 2 bases and J by 4 bases, with 12 bases between. CDR3 sequence: CASSQLGGLGANVLTF. The CDR3 DNA sequence: TGTGCCAGCAGCCAATTGGGGGGGCTCGGGGCCAACGTCCTGACTTTC.

The rearrangement uses TRBV5-1 and TRBJ2-2; 11 nucleotides match TRBD1. Trimming cost V 1 base and J 7 bases; bases outside gene matches: 6. The CDR3 spans 16 residues. Germline V lookup: CDR1 SGHRS, CDR2 YFSETQ. In DNA form, the CDR3 reads TGCGCCAGCAGCTTGCCGGGACAGGGGGTTCACGGGGAGCTGTTTTTT. Its protein product is CASSLPGQGVHGELFF. The full variable domain, completed using reference TRBV5-1 and TRBJ2-2, is KAGVTQTPRYLIKTRGQQVTLSCSPISGHRSVSWYQQTPGQGLQFLFEYFSETQRNKGNFPGRFSGRQFSNSRSEMNVSTLELGDSALYLCASSLPGQGVHGELFFGEGSRLTVL.

The CDR3 loop is CASSSGQLSYNEQFF. The CDR3 DNA is TGCGCCAGCAGCTCGGGACAGCTCTCCTACAATGAGCAGTTCTTC. The V gene is TRBV5-1, the J gene TRBJ2-1; TRBD1 agrees at 7 bases. V was pared by 3 bases and J by 0 bases, with 3 bases of the junction left unmatched. This CDR3 is 15 amino acids long. Germline CDR1 SGHRS, CDR2 YFSETQ.

The chain has TRBV5-4 and TRBJ2-1; 9 bases line up with TRBD1. Germline assignment: CDR1 SGHNT and CDR2 YYREEE (reference sequence). V dropped 3 bases and J dropped 6; count of bases not matched to a gene: 4. The CDR3 covers 14 residues. CDR3 nucleotides: TGTGCCAGCAGCTCCCCGGGACAGGGCAATGAGCAGTTCTTC. Protein sequence: CASSSPGQGNEQFF.

The rearrangement uses TRBV6-1 and TRBJ1-1; no definite D call. Per the germline V gene, CDR1 is MNHNS and CDR2 is SASEGT. There are 14 residues in the CDR3. V was shortened by 3 bases and J by 1 base, with 9 bases between the two germline ends. The CDR3, as DNA: TGTGCCAGCAGTGATTCTACGTGGAACACTGAAGCTTTCTTT. Its protein product is CASSDSTWNTEAFF.

In its sample, this clone was seen once. The rearrangement uses TRBV5-1 and TRBJ2-7, with D maybe TRBD1 (6 bases). Germline CDR1 and CDR2: SGHRS and YFSETQ. CDR3 length: 13 amino acids. Trimming stripped 5 bases from V and 5 bases from J, with 14 bases between. CDR3 nucleotide sequence: TGCGCCAGCAGGTTTCAGGGGTCAGACGAGCAGTACTTC. It specifies CASRFQGSDEQYF.

Remarks on this clone: The junction departs from germline at one end; a sequencing error may be responsible. J is TRBJ2-5 and V is TRBV7-7, with D perhaps TRBD1 or TRBD2 (6 bases each). In germline, CDR1 is SSHAT, CDR2 FNYEAQ (reference sequence). CDR3 length: 14 residues. This chain's CDR3 is CASSLGGGKETQYF. The CDR3 region has the DNA TGTGCTAGCAGCTTAGGAGGGGGGAAGGAGACCCAGTACTTC.

V is TRBV7-8 and J is TRBJ1-1; weak D call: TRBD1 (5 bases). Germline loops: CDR1 SGHVS, CDR2 FQNEAQ. The CDR3 runs to 15 residues. Trimming took 3 bases from V and 4 from J, leaving 15 bases between them. In DNA, the CDR3 is TGTGCCAGCAGCTTTTATACGTCCGGGGGCACTGAAGCTTTCTTT. Translating it yields CASSFYTSGGTEAFF.

The chain combines TRBV7-8 with TRBJ2-7; D gene ambiguous. Trimming took 3 bases from V and 2 from J, leaving 11 bases between them. The CDR3 length is 14 residues. CDR1 and CDR2 (germline): SGHVS, FQNEAQ. CDR3 nucleotide sequence: TGTGCCAGCAGCTTGCATCCCGGAGCCTACGAGCAGTACTTC. This gives the protein CASSLHPGAYEQYF.